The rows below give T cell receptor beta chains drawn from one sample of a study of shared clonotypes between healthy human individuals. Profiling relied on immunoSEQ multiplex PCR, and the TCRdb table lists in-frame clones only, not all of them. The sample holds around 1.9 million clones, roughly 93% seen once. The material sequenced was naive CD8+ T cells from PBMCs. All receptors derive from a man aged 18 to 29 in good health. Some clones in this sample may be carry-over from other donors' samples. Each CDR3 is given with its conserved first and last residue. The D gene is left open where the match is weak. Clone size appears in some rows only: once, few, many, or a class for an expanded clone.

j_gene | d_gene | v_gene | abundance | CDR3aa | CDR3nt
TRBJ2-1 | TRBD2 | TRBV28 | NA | CASSLRSGRADEQFF | TGTGCCAGCAGCCTCCGGAGCGGGAGGGCAGATGAGCAGTTCTTC
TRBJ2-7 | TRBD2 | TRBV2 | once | CAMLLAGTSYEQYF | TGTGCCATGCTACTAGCGGGAACTTCCTACGAGCAGTACTTC
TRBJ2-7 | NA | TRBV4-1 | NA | CASSQDPGTYNEQYF | TGCGCCAGCAGCCAGGACCCCGGGACCTATAACGAGCAGTACTTC
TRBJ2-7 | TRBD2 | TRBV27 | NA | CASSLKAGLAATYEQYF | TGTGCCAGCAGTTTAAAAGCGGGACTAGCGGCTACCTACGAGCAGTACTTC
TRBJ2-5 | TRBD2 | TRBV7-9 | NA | CASSPHSGSGPPGETQYF | TGTGCCAGCAGCCCCCACAGCGGGAGTGGCCCACCTGGGGAGACCCAGTACTTC
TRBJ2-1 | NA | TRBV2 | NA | CASSVVIRAYNEQFF | TGTGCCAGCAGTGTTGTGATTCGGGCCTACAATGAGCAGTTCTTC
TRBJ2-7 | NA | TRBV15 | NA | CATSSSGVSGHEQYF | TGTGCCACCAGCTCTTCGGGGGTAAGTGGCCACGAGCAGTACTTC
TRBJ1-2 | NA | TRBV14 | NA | CASSPSYRGDYGYTF | TGTGCCAGCAGCCCGTCTTATAGGGGGGACTATGGCTACACCTTC
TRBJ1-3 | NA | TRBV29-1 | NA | CSVESGRSSGNTIYF | TGCAGCGTTGAATCCGGACGGAGCTCTGGAAACACCATATATTTT
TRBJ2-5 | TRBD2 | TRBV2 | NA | CASSGAWPSGQETQYF | TGTGCCAGCAGTGGGGCCTGGCCTAGCGGACAAGAGACCCAGTACTTC
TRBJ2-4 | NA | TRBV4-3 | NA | CASSQDLLAMGAKNIQYF | TGCGCCAGCAGCCAAGATCTCCTAGCGATGGGAGCCAAAAACATTCAGTACTTC
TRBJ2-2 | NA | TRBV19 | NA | CATLIQGTGELFF | TGTGCCACCTTAATCCAGGGCACCGGGGAGCTGTTTTTT
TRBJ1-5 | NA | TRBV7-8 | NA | CASSPDVSRVNQPQHF | TGTGCCAGCAGCCCAGACGTTTCGAGGGTCAATCAGCCCCAGCATTTT
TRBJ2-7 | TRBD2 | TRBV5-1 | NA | CASSGVEREINEQYF | TGCGCCAGCAGCGGGGTTGAGCGGGAGATCAACGAGCAGTACTTC
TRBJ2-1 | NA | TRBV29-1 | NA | CSVEQRSYNEQFF | TGCAGCGTTGAACAGAGATCCTACAATGAGCAGTTCTTC
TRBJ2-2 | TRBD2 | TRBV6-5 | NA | CASSYSTGRVAGELFF | TGTGCCAGCAGTTACTCGACCGGGAGGGTGGCCGGGGAGCTGTTTTTT
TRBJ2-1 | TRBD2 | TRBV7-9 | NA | CASSLGSGSIYNEQFF | TGTGCCAGCAGCTTGGGGAGCGGGAGTATCTACAATGAGCAGTTCTTC
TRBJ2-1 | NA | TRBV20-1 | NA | CSASASGEQFF | TGCAGTGCTAGTGCGTCGGGTGAGCAGTTCTTC
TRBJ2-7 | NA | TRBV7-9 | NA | CASSLGAFNEQYF | TGTGCCAGCAGCTTGGGGGCTTTCAACGAGCAGTACTTC
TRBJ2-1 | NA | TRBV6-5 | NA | CASSYLGQSSYNEQFF | TGTGCCAGCAGTTACTTGGGGCAGAGCTCCTACAATGAGCAGTTCTTC
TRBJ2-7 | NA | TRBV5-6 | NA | CASRMVAGRSQEQYF | TGTGCCAGCAGAATGGTGGCGGGACGGTCTCAGGAGCAGTACTTC
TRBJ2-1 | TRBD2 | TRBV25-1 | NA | CASAPPGGSYNEQFF | TGTGCCAGCGCTCCCCCGGGAGGCTCCTACAATGAGCAGTTCTTC
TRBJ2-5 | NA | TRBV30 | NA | CAWTHGGGQETQYF | TGTGCCTGGACCCACGGGGGCGGTCAAGAGACCCAGTACTTC
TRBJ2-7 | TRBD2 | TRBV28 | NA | CASSQPLDSGKAYEQYF | TGTGCCAGCAGTCAGCCCTTGGATAGCGGGAAGGCCTACGAGCAGTACTTC
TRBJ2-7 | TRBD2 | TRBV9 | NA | CASSVGRAPYEQYF | TGTGCCAGCTCCGTTGGGAGGGCTCCCTACGAGCAGTACTTC
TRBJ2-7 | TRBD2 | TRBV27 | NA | CASSLGLAGGPGDEQYF | TGTGCCAGCTCCCTTGGACTAGCGGGAGGGCCTGGCGACGAGCAGTACTTC
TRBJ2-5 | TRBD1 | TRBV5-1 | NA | CASSVQGVETQYF | TGCGCCAGCAGCGTACAGGGGGTAGAGACCCAGTACTTC
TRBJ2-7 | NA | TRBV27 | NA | CASSLSDTYEQYF | TGTGCCAGCAGTTTGTCGGATACCTACGAGCAGTACTTC
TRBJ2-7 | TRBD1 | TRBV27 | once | CASSLSRGREYEQYF | TGTGCCAGCAGTTTATCAAGGGGGCGCGAGTACGAGCAGTACTTC
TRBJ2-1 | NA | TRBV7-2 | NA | CASSLELWGPEQFF | TGTGCCAGCAGCTTGGAATTATGGGGGCCTGAGCAGTTCTTC
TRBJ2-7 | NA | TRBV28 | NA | CASSLAGSSYEQYF | TGTGCCAGCAGTTTAGCGGGGAGCTCCTACGAGCAGTACTTC
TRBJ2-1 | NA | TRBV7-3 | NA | CASSLLPDTESYNEQFF | TGTGCCAGCAGCTTACTCCCGGACACGGAGTCCTACAATGAGCAGTTCTTC
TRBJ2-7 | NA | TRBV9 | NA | CASSVAPRTASYEQYF | TGTGCCAGCAGCGTAGCCCCAAGGACAGCTTCCTACGAGCAGTACTTC
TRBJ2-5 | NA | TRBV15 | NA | CATSRDQETQYF | TGTGCCACCAGCAGAGATCAAGAGACCCAGTACTTC
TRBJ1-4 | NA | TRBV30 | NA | CAWSVTLYPSEFEGLFF | TGTGCCTGGAGTGTTACACTTTACCCCTCGGAGTTCGAGGGACTGTTTTTT
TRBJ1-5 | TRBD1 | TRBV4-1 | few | CASSQDRTGALQPQHF | TGCGCCAGCAGCCAAGATCGGACAGGCGCTCTTCAGCCCCAGCATTTT
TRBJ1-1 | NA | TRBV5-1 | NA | CASSLAGLTEAFF | TGCGCCAGCAGCTTGGCGGGGCTGACTGAAGCTTTCTTT
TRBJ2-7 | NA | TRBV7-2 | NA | CASSLFVSPDEQYF | TGTGCCAGCAGCTTATTCGTCTCTCCGGACGAGCAGTACTTC
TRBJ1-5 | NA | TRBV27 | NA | CASSLIRGGQPQHF | TGTGCCAGCAGTTTAATCAGGGGTGGCCAGCCCCAGCATTTT
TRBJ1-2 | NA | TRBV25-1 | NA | CASSEYIDSSRGGYTF | TGTGCCAGCAGTGAATATATAGACAGTTCTCGTGGTGGCTACACCTTC
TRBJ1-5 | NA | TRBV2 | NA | CASQSWGYSNQPQHF | TGTGCCAGTCAATCTTGGGGGTATAGCAATCAGCCCCAGCATTTT
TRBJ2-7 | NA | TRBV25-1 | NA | CASSEAQGERPEQYF | TGTGCCAGCAGTGAAGCCCAGGGAGAGCGGCCCGAGCAGTACTTC
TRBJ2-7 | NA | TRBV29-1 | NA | CSVRGVRDEQYF | TGCAGCGTTCGAGGGGTCCGAGACGAGCAGTACTTC
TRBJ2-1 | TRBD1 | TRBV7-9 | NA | CASQIHPRQGAGNEQFF | TGTGCCAGCCAGATCCACCCTCGACAGGGGGCGGGCAATGAGCAGTTCTTC
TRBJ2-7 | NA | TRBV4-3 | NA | CASSQEWYSSYEQYF | TGCGCCAGCAGCCAAGAGTGGTACAGCTCCTACGAGCAGTACTTC
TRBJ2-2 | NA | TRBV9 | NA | CASSVELNTGELFF | TGTGCCAGCAGCGTAGAACTGAACACCGGGGAGCTGTTTTTT
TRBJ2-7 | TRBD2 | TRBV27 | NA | CASSGRGGSYEQYF | TGTGCCAGCAGTGGCCGGGGGGGCTCCTACGAGCAGTACTTC
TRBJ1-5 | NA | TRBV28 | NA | CASSFSRTGYQPQHF | TGTGCCAGCAGTTTTAGCCGCACAGGGTACCAGCCCCAGCATTTT
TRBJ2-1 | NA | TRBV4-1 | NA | CASSQAPLAEQFF | TGCGCCAGCAGCCAAGCTCCGTTGGCTGAGCAGTTCTTC